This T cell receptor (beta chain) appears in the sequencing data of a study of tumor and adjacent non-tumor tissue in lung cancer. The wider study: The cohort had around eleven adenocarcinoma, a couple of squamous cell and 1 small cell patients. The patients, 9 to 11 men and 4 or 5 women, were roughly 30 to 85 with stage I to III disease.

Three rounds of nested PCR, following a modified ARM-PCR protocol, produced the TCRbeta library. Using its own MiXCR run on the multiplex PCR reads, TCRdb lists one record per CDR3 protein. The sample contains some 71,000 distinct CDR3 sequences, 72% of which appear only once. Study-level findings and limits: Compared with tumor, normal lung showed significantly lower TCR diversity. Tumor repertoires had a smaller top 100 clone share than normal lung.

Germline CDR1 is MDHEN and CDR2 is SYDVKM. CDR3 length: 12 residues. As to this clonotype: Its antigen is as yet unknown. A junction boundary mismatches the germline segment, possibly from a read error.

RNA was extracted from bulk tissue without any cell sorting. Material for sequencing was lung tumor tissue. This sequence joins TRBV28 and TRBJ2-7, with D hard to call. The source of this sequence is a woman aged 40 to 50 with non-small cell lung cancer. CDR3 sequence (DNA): TGTGCCAGCAGCACACTCTTGAGTGAGCTGTACTTC. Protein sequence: CASSTLLSELYF.